This is a list of T cell receptor beta chains from one sample in a study of T cell repertoires in cytomegalovirus infection. Using its own MiXCR run on the reads, TCRdb lists one record per CDR3 protein. Among 350,000 to 400,000 distinct CDR3 sequences listed, approximately 30% were seen once. Which antigens these TCRs recognize remains unknown. The sample consisted of cultured PBMCs, taken from culture after CMV antigen stimulation. All receptors come from a human donor in good health (CMV status not recorded). Some clones in this sample may be carry-over from other donors' samples. CDR3s include the opening cysteine and the closing phenylalanine or tryptophan. The D gene is left open where the match is weak. The size entry is marked missing in some rows and otherwise reads once, few, many or a size class.

d_call	v_call	clone_size	j_call	cdr3_aa	cdr3_nt
TRBD2	TRBV10-2	few	TRBJ2-7	CASLFTSGQVYEQYF	TGCGCCAGCCTATTTACTAGCGGGCAAGTCTACGAGCAGTACTTC
.	TRBV7-7	few	TRBJ1-2	CAPGDLYNYGYTF	TGTGCTCCGGGCGACCTTTATAACTATGGCTACACCTTC
.	TRBV14	.	TRBJ1-4	CASSQGLSRELFF	TGTGCCAGCAGCCAAGGACTCTCTCGGGAACTGTTTTTT
TRBD2	TRBV27	.	TRBJ2-1	CASSSLAGDSYNEQFF	TGTGCCAGCAGTTCGTTAGCGGGGGATTCCTACAATGAGCAGTTCTTC
TRBD2	TRBV19	.	TRBJ2-7	CASSTAVGRLAGAGEQYF	TGTGCCAGTAGTACCGCGGTGGGCAGACTAGCGGGAGCTGGGGAGCAGTACTTC
.	TRBV29-1	.	TRBJ2-1	CSVEGEAGNYNEQFF	TGCAGCGTTGAAGGGGAGGCCGGGAACTACAATGAGCAGTTCTTC
.	TRBV7-4	.	TRBJ2-1	CASSQVGLSSYNEQFF	TGTGCCAGCAGCCAGGTGGGGCTAAGCTCCTACAATGAGCAGTTCTTC
.	TRBV19	.	TRBJ2-6	CASRPWSVSGANVLTF	TGTGCCAGTAGGCCATGGTCAGTTTCTGGGGCCAACGTCCTGACTTTC
TRBD2	TRBV7-9	.	TRBJ2-7	CASRITSGTYEQYF	TGTGCCAGCAGAATAACTAGCGGAACTTACGAGCAGTACTTC
TRBD2	TRBV7-6	.	TRBJ2-1	CASSPTRSGSDEQFF	TGTGCCAGCAGCCCGACCCGTAGCGGGAGCGATGAGCAGTTCTTC
.	TRBV15	.	TRBJ1-3	CATSIPRSGNTIYF	TGTGCCACCAGCATCCCGAGATCTGGAAACACCATATATTTT
TRBD2	TRBV7-6	many	TRBJ2-3	CASSPHPRENADTQYF	TGTGCCAGCAGCCCGCATCCGCGGGAGAACGCAGATACGCAGTATTTT
TRBD1	TRBV12-3/TRBV12-4	.	TRBJ1-2	CASRYDREGGYTF	TGTGCCAGCAGATATGACAGGGAGGGAGGCTACACCTTC
TRBD2	TRBV4-3	.	TRBJ2-3	CASSHSGTSGSLDTQYF	TGCGCCAGCAGCCATTCGGGGACTAGCGGGAGTTTAGATACGCAGTATTTT
.	TRBV5-1	.	TRBJ2-5	CASSLLGETQETQYF	TGCGCCAGCAGCTTGTTAGGGGAAACTCAAGAGACCCAGTACTTC
TRBD1	TRBV12-3/TRBV12-4	.	TRBJ1-5	CASSTRTGLNNQPQHF	TGTGCCAGCAGTACACGGACAGGTTTAAACAATCAGCCCCAGCATTTT
TRBD2	TRBV5-1	.	TRBJ2-3	CASSSGLWTSAMGTDTQYF	TGCGCCAGCAGCTCCGGCCTTTGGACTAGCGCGATGGGCACAGATACGCAGTATTTT
TRBD2	TRBV28	many	TRBJ2-7	CASAHPSGRVYEQYF	TGTGCCAGCGCCCATCCTAGCGGGAGAGTATACGAGCAGTACTTC
TRBD2	TRBV11-3	.	TRBJ2-5	CASSQSGLAEETQYF	TGTGCCAGCAGCCAATCGGGACTAGCGGAAGAGACCCAGTACTTC
.	TRBV7-2	many	TRBJ1-1	CASSLGHLNTEAFF	TGTGCCAGCAGCTTAGGACACCTGAACACTGAAGCTTTCTTT
.	TRBV2	.	TRBJ1-2	CASIPQELHGYTF	TGTGCCAGCATCCCGCAGGAGCTCCATGGCTACACCTTC
.	TRBV20-1	.	TRBJ1-6	CSAREGFLSNSPLHF	TGCAGTGCTAGAGAGGGGTTTCTTAGTAATTCACCCCTCCACTTT